Listed below are T cell receptor beta chains from one sample, sequenced in a study of blood T cell repertoires in COVID-19. Sequenced by immunoSEQ multiplex PCR; TCRdb stores in-frame clones only, minus some. There are roughly 100,000 clones in the sample; 77% occur only once, and around a tenth lies in the top ten. Sequenced sample: peripheral blood. These TCRs come from a woman of 80 years or more with acute or convalescent COVID-19. Each CDR3 is given with its conserved first and last residue. The order of the fields is V gene, J gene, D gene, clone size, CDR3 DNA, CDR3 protein. D genes are given only for firm matches. The size entry is marked missing in some rows and otherwise reads once, few, many or a size class.

TRBV14	TRBJ1-1	.	.	TGTGCCAGCAGCCATCGGGGGAGTGAGGCTTTCTTT	CASSHRGSEAFF
TRBV5-1	TRBJ2-7	TRBD1	.	TGCGCCAGCAGCTTGGCCCCGAGGACAGGGTGGGAATCCTACGAGCAGTACTTC	CASSLAPRTGWESYEQYF
TRBV6-6	TRBJ1-1	.	.	TGTGCCAGCAGTTACGGGCAGGGCATCATGAACACTGAAGCTTTCTTT	CASSYGQGIMNTEAFF
TRBV12-3/TRBV12-4	TRBJ1-1	.	.	TGTGCCAGCAGTTTCGCGGACACTGAAGCTTTCTTT	CASSFADTEAFF
TRBV3-1/TRBV3-2	TRBJ1-1	.	.	TGTGCCAGCAGCCAAGTGCGGGGGAGCACTGAAGCTTTCTTT	CASSQVRGSTEAFF
TRBV13	TRBJ2-4	TRBD1	.	TGTGCCAGCAGCTTAGGAATAGGGGGCCTTCTTGACATTCAGTACTTC	CASSLGIGGLLDIQYF
TRBV30	TRBJ1-6	.	.	TGTGCCTGGAGTCCCGGGACTGCCAATTCACCCCTCCACTTT	CAWSPGTANSPLHF
TRBV27	TRBJ2-5	TRBD2	.	TGTGCCAGCAGTCCGGGACTAGCGGGGAAGACCCAGTACTTC	CASSPGLAGKTQYF
TRBV4-1	TRBJ1-5	.	.	TGCGCCAGCAGCCAAGGGTCAGGGTCGGGCAATCAGCCCCAGCATTTT	CASSQGSGSGNQPQHF
TRBV19	TRBJ1-5	TRBD1	few	TGTGCCAGTAGTAAGGCGACAGGGGTTAGCAATCAGCCCCAGCATTTT	CASSKATGVSNQPQHF
TRBV10-3	TRBJ1-4	.	.	TGTGCCATCAGCCGAGACCCGGGAGCTGAAAAACTGTTTTTT	CAISRDPGAEKLFF
TRBV19	TRBJ1-6	TRBD1	.	TGTGCCAGTAGTATCGGACAGGGGAAATCACCCCTCCACTTT	CASSIGQGKSPLHF
TRBV7-2	TRBJ2-1	TRBD2	.	TGTGCCAGCAGCTTACAGGGACTAGCCGCGGATGAGCAGTTCTTC	CASSLQGLAADEQFF
TRBV30	TRBJ1-2	.	.	TGTGCCTGGAGTGTAGGCAGGGTCTATGGCTACACCTTC	CAWSVGRVYGYTF
TRBV5-1	TRBJ1-1	.	.	TGCGCCAGCAGGGTACAGGGGAACACTGAAGCTTTCTTT	CASRVQGNTEAFF
TRBV5-1	TRBJ2-5	TRBD2	.	TGCGCCAGCAGCTTGGCCGGGACTAGCAGCGAGACCCAGTACTTC	CASSLAGTSSETQYF
TRBV28	TRBJ1-2	TRBD1	.	TGTGCCAGCAGCCTTACAGGGGGCGGCTACACCTTC	CASSLTGGGYTF